The next 29 T cell receptor beta chains were all read from a single sample in a study of identical twins. MiXCR was run by TCRdb on the 5' RACE reads, yielding one entry per CDR3 protein. The repertoire holds fewer than 450,000 distinct CDR3 sequences, with roughly 10% as singletons. Sequenced input: naive T cells sorted from blood. The receptors stem from a woman between 45 and 60 years old in good health.

This clonotype came up a few times. This rearrangement joins TRBV20-1 to TRBJ2-1, with 13 bases fitting TRBD2. Germline CDR1 DFQATT, CDR2 SNEGSKA (reference sequence). Trimming took 3 bases from V and 10 from J; bases not matched to a gene: 9. This CDR3 spans 15 amino acids. CDR3 region: CSASSGLAGVREQFF. CDR3 sequence (DNA): TGCAGTGCTAGTTCAGGACTAGCGGGAGTACGGGAGCAGTTCTTC.

In this sample, this clonotype turned up many times. The chain uses TRBV20-1 and TRBJ2-4; the match to TRBD2 covers 10 bases. CDR1 is DFQATT and CDR2 is SNEGSKA in the germline V gene (reference sequence). V shed 2 bases and J 7 bases; nucleotides not matched to a gene: 8. This CDR3 contains 15 residues. Here the CDR3 DNA reads TGCAGTGCTAGACCCCGACTAGCGGGCGAGAACATTCAGTACTTC. Its translation: CSARPRLAGENIQYF.

V usage is TRBV7-8 and J usage is TRBJ2-1; D remains ambiguous. There are 14 residues in the CDR3. V lost 4 bases and J lost 6, with 13 bases in between. The germline V gene encodes CDR1 SGHVS and CDR2 FQNEAQ. The CDR3 DNA reads as TGTGCCAGCAGCTCGGTTTGGGTCCCCAATGAGCAGTTCTTC. Translated: CASSSVWVPNEQFF.

This clonotype showed up many times. V usage is TRBV4-1 and J usage is TRBJ2-2, with TRBD1 identical over 8 bases. The CDR3 sequence is 13 residues long. Germline assignment: CDR1 MGHRA and CDR2 YSYEKL. The ends lost 8 bases at V and 5 bases at J; junction bases unmatched: 4. CDR3 bases: TGCGCCAGCGGGACAGGACAGACCGGGGAGCTGTTTTTT. It yields the protein CASGTGQTGELFF.

V usage is TRBV5-6 and J usage is TRBJ2-1, with TRBD1 matching 8 bases. V gave up 2 bases and J gave up 2 bases; unmatched junction bases: 3. Germline lookup yields CDR1 SGHDT and CDR2 YYEEEE. This CDR3 spans 15 amino acids. CDR3 protein: CASSLGDRTYNEQFF. CDR3 bases: TGTGCCAGCAGCTTAGGGGACAGGACCTACAATGAGCAGTTCTTC.

This clonotype has only a few counts. This chain uses TRBV5-5 with TRBJ2-3; 13 bases line up with TRBD2. CDR3 length: 17 residues. Germline V gene sequence: CDR1 SGHKS, CDR2 YYEKEE (reference sequence). Trimming at V came to 4 bases and at J to 2 bases, leaving 7 bases not matched to a gene. As DNA, the CDR3 is TGTGCCAGCAGCGCCAGACTAGCGGGAGGACCCACAGATACGCAGTATTTT. It yields the protein CASSARLAGGPTDTQYF.

This chain's CDR3 is CASSYQNRGRGEKLFF. The DNA for the CDR3 is TGTGCCAGCAGTTACCAAAACAGGGGGCGCGGTGAAAAACTGTTTTTT. J is TRBJ1-4 and V is TRBV6-5, with TRBD1 identical over 9 bases. The junction had 8 bases not matched to a gene; V was cut back by 2 bases and J by 7 bases. Germline-derived CDR1 and CDR2 are MNHEY and SVGAGI. This CDR3 has 16 amino acids.

This clonotype was seen only a few times. V gene TRBV23-1 combines with J gene TRBJ2-3; TRBD2 matches at 11 bases. TRBV23-1 is designated an ORF whose function remains uncertain. The CDR3 is made up of 19 amino acids. Trimming at V came to 7 bases and at J to 0 bases, leaving 15 bases not matched to a gene. CDR3 DNA: TGCGCCAGCACCCCTAAGACTAGCGGGGACCGGGGGAGCACAGATACGCAGTATTTT. Its protein product is CASTPKTSGDRGSTDTQYF.

The chain employs TRBV4-1 and TRBJ2-7; possibly TRBD1 or TRBD2 for D (6 bases each). V was pared by 5 bases and J by 2 bases, with 19 bases between. In germline, CDR1 is MGHRA, CDR2 YSYEKL. The CDR3 has 16 amino acids. The CDR3 bases are TGCGCCAGCAGCGAGCATGGGGGGACAACACCCTACGAGCAGTACTTC. Its protein product is CASSEHGGTTPYEQYF.

The V call is TRBV10-3, the J call TRBJ2-3, with TRBD1 matching 7 bases. Per germline, CDR1 ENHRY and CDR2 SYGVKD. The ends lost 6 bases at V and 3 bases at J; junction bases unmatched: 9. The CDR3 is 15 residues long. This chain's CDR3 is CAIRSQGERTDTQYF. In DNA, the CDR3 is TGTGCCATCAGAAGTCAGGGGGAGAGGACAGATACGCAGTATTTT.

This clonotype was seen more than once but under ten times. This CDR3 reads CASSTGKTGSIGKLFF. The CDR3 DNA reads as TGTGCCAGCAGCACCGGAAAGACAGGGTCGATCGGAAAACTGTTTTTT. The rearrangement joins TRBV11-3 to TRBJ1-4; the match to TRBD1 covers 7 bases. This CDR3 has 16 amino acids. Germline V gives CDR1 SGHNT, CDR2 YENEEA. Trimming removed 5 bases from V and 10 bases from J; junction bases left unmatched: 16.

Many counts were recorded for this clonotype. The rearrangement uses TRBV29-1 and TRBJ2-2; 7 bases agree with TRBD2. The CDR3 is 14 residues long. CDR1 and CDR2 from the germline V gene are SQVTM and ANQGSEA. This CDR3 reads CSPGWGGDAGELFF. CDR3 sequence (DNA): TGCAGTCCAGGGTGGGGAGGGGATGCCGGGGAGCTGTTTTTT.

This clonotype has more than one count but fewer than ten. The chain links TRBV15 to TRBJ1-3; possible D gene TRBD1, 5 bases. The CDR3 loop spans 13 amino acids. Trimming cost V 7 bases and J 4 bases, with 11 bases left between them. In germline, CDR1 is LNHNV, CDR2 YYDKDF (reference sequence). Here the CDR3 reads CATNQGRGNTIYF. DNA of the CDR3: TGTGCCACCAATCAGGGTCGCGGAAACACCATATATTTT. The full variable domain, in which reference TRBV15 and TRBJ1-3 provide the parts outside the CDR3, is DAMVIQNPRYQVTQFGKPVTLSCSQTLNHNVMYWYQQKSSQAPKLLFHYYDKDFNNEADTPDNFQSRRPNTSFCFLDIRSPGLGDTAMYLCATNQGRGNTIYFGEGSWLTVV.

In its sample, this clonotype was seen a few times. The rearrangement joins TRBV5-1 to TRBJ1-2, with D possibly TRBD1 on 6 matching bases. The CDR3 covers 14 residues. Germline lookup yields CDR1 SGHRS and CDR2 YFSETQ. Trimming stripped 1 base from V and 10 bases from J, with 17 bases between. CDR3 in amino acids: CASSLNWGAGNYTF. The CDR3 region has the DNA TGCGCCAGCAGCTTGAATTGGGGGGCTGGGAACTACACCTTC.

This chain links TRBV11-2 with TRBJ1-4; 7 bases agree with TRBD1. Germline values: CDR1 SGHAT, CDR2 FQNNGV. Trimming cost V 5 bases and J 2 bases; bases outside gene matches: 11. CDR3 length: 17 amino acids. The CDR3: CASSHTQGFKTNEKLFF. The CDR3 DNA is TGTGCCAGCAGCCATACACAGGGGTTTAAGACTAATGAAAAACTGTTTTTT.

The V call is TRBV7-7, the J call TRBJ2-1, with TRBD2 matching over 8 bases. Trimming at V came to 5 bases and at J to 8 bases, leaving 17 bases not matched to a gene. The CDR3 loop spans 17 amino acids. Germline lookup yields CDR1 SSHAT and CDR2 FNYEAQ (reference sequence). This chain's CDR3 is CASSVEPGHPGGDEQFF. In nucleotides, the CDR3 is TGTGCCAGCAGCGTTGAACCGGGACACCCGGGGGGGGATGAGCAGTTCTTC.

This clonotype was counted ten times or more. The chain couples TRBV29-1 to TRBJ2-1, with 8 bases that match TRBD2. J gave up 0 bases and V 6 bases, and 7 bases lay outside the gene matches. The CDR3 extends over 15 amino acids. Germline loops: CDR1 SQVTM, CDR2 ANQGSEA. CDR3 sequence: CSVTISGGSYNEQFF. In DNA, the CDR3 is TGCAGCGTCACCATCAGCGGGGGCTCCTACAATGAGCAGTTCTTC.

This clonotype was detected ten times or more. The genes are TRBV24-1 and TRBJ1-1, with TRBD1 matching 7 bases. The V segment lost 4 bases and the J segment 9 bases; nucleotides outside the gene matches: 4. The CDR3 has 12 residues. Germline V gene sequence: CDR1 KGHDR, CDR2 SFDVKD. The CDR3 DNA reads as TGTGCCACCAGTGAGACGACAGGGAAAGCTTTCTTT. It encodes CATSETTGKAFF.

V usage is TRBV4-1 and J usage is TRBJ2-7; D is unresolved. The germline V gene encodes CDR1 MGHRA and CDR2 YSYEKL. The CDR3 is made up of 13 amino acids. V was shortened by 1 base and J by 6 bases, with 10 bases between the two germline ends. The CDR3 region is CASSQGPHFEQYV. The CDR3 nucleotides read TGCGCCAGCAGCCAAGGACCCCACTTCGAGCAGTACGTC.

This clonotype was seen only a few times. This chain uses TRBV7-6 with TRBJ1-6; D call uncertain. The CDR3 consists of 14 residues. Germline V lookup: CDR1 SGHVS, CDR2 FNYEAQ. Trimming removed 6 bases at V and 7 bases at J, with 13 bases between. The CDR3 here is CASSPGRSNSPLHF. The CDR3 DNA reads TGTGCCAGCAGTCCTGGTCGGTCAAATTCACCCCTCCACTTT.

Only a few counts were recorded for this clonotype. The genes are TRBV5-1 and TRBJ2-5; TRBD1 agrees at 9 bases. J lost 4 bases, V lost 2 bases, and 9 bases had no gene match. The CDR3 is 16 amino acids. Germline values: CDR1 SGHRS, CDR2 YFSETQ. The CDR3 region is CASSFIVPGQGETQYF. CDR3 coding DNA: TGCGCCAGCAGCTTCATCGTTCCGGGACAGGGAGAGACCCAGTACTTC.

In its sample, this clonotype was seen a few times. The V and J genes are TRBV20-1 and TRBJ1-3; D not certain. V was clipped by 7 bases and J by 8 bases, with 15 bases between them. The CDR3 sequence is 12 residues long. CDR1 and CDR2 (germline): DFQATT, SNEGSKA (reference sequence). CDR3 region: CSVRQTFDTIYF. CDR3 in DNA: TGCAGTGTTCGTCAGACGTTTGACACCATATATTTT.

DNA of the CDR3: TGTGCCATCAGTGAGTTTGAAACGCAGTATTTT. As protein: CAISEFETQYF. The chain couples TRBV10-3 to TRBJ2-3; D unclear. Deletions cut 1 base from V and 9 bases from J, with 5 bases between. CDR3 length: 11 residues. The V gene's germline CDR1 is ENHRY and CDR2 SYGVKD.

This clonotype was seen repeatedly, ten times or more. V and J are TRBV25-1 and TRBJ1-5; D is ambiguous. V was cut by 6 bases and J by 7 bases, with 16 bases left in between. The germline V gene encodes CDR1 MGHDK and CDR2 SYGVNS. The CDR3 is 14 residues long. DNA for the CDR3: TGTGCCAGCAGCGATGACTGGTCGGGGCAGCCCCAGCATTTT. Its protein product is CASSDDWSGQPQHF. Drawing the rest from reference TRBV25-1 and TRBJ1-5, the complete variable domain is EADIYQTPRYLVIGTGKKITLECSQTMGHDKMYWYQQDPGMELHLIHYSYGVNSTEKGDLSSESTVSRIRTEHFPLTLESARPSHTSQYLCASSDDWSGQPQHFGDGTRLSIL.

This clonotype appeared many times. The chain carries TRBV29-1 and TRBJ1-3; 8 bases align to TRBD1. CDR3 length: 13 residues. Germline lookup yields CDR1 SQVTM and CDR2 ANQGSEA. The DNA of the CDR3 is TGCAGTGTTCAGACAGGGGTTTTAGACACCATATATTTT. This sequence encodes CSVQTGVLDTIYF.

This chain connects TRBV12-3 or TRBV12-4 to TRBJ1-1; weak D call: TRBD1 (5 bases). The CDR3 totals 16 residues. V was clipped by 6 bases and J by 1 base, with 18 bases between them. CDR3 bases: TGTGCCAGCAGAGGGGCCAGAAATGACCCGAACACTGAAGCTTTCTTT. It yields the protein CASRGARNDPNTEAFF.

CDR3 coding DNA: TGTGCCACCAGTGATCCAGGACTAGCGGGGGACAATGAGCAGTTCTTC. It specifies CATSDPGLAGDNEQFF. V usage is TRBV24-1 and J usage is TRBJ2-1; TRBD2 agrees at 13 bases. V was clipped by 3 bases and J by 5 bases; unmatched bases: 3. Germline CDR1 reads KGHDR; CDR2 reads SFDVKD. CDR3 size: 16 residues.

This clonotype was observed a few times. The chain joins TRBV7-9 to TRBJ2-1; D remains ambiguous. CDR3 length: 15 residues. V shed 1 base and J shed 6 bases, with 13 bases lying between them. From germline, CDR1 is SEHNR and CDR2 FQNEAQ (reference sequence). The CDR3 sequence is CASSLVRSPLNEQFF. CDR3 nucleotides: TGTGCCAGCAGCTTAGTCCGATCCCCTCTCAATGAGCAGTTCTTC.

This clonotype was seen more than once but under ten times. The chain carries TRBV7-9 and TRBJ2-4, with 9 bases fitting TRBD2. The germline V gene has CDR1 SEHNR and CDR2 FQNEAQ (reference sequence). V shed 4 bases, J shed 1 base, and the junction held 5 bases outside the gene matches. The CDR3 is 16 amino acids. CDR3 nucleotides: TGTGCCAGCAGCTCCTTAGCGGGAGTCGCCAAAAACATTCAGTACTTC. It translates to CASSSLAGVAKNIQYF.